This T cell receptor (beta chain) was observed in a study of graft-versus-host responses after intestinal transplantation. At the level of the study: The whole recipient group had anti-thymocyte globulin induction followed by tacrolimus and steroids for around 3 years. Study results and limitations: Circulating GvH clones peaking coincided with falling HvG clones soon after transplant. Patients with graft-donor T cell macrochimerism had high graft-versus-host to host-versus-graft clonal ratios in allografts. Among recipient marrow samples, GvH clones were found; some appeared first in ileum or blood.

The table came from immunoSEQ multiplex PCR; TCRdb's copy has only in-frame clones and leaves some out. Of over 80,000 clones listed, 91% were seen once; the top ten hold about 0.18%. With respect to this clone: Antigen unknown.

With V trimmed by 0 bases and J by 2 bases, 5 bases remained unmatched. The germline CDR1 and CDR2 sequences are SGDLS and YYNGEE. The CDR3 has 16 amino acids. This rearrangement joins TRBV9 to TRBJ2-3; 8 bases are shared with TRBD2. Sequences were derived from unstimulated CD4+ T cells sorted from spleen or lymph node cells, sampled before transplant. This receptor was identified in a human donor who was the organ donor for an intestinal transplant. CDR3 region: CASSVVSSGYTDTQYF. Written as DNA, the CDR3 is TGTGCCAGCAGCGTAGTGTCTAGCGGGTACACAGATACGCAGTATTTT.